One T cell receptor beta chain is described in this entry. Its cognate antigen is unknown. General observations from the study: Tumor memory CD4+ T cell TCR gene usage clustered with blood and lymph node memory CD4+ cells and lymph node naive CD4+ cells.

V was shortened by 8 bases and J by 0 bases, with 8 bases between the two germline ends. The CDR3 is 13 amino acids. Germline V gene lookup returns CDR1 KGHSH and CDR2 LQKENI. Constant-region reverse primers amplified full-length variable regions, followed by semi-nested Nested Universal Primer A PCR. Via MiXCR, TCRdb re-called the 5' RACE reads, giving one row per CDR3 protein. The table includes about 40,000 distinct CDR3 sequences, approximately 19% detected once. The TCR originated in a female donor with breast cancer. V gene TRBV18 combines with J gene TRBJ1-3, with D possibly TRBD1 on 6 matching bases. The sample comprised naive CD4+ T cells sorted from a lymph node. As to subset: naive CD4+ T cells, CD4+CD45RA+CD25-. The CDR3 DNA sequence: TGTGCCAGCGAGGACAGCTCTGGAAACACCATATATTTT. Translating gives CASEDSSGNTIYF. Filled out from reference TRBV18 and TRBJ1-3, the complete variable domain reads NAGVMQNPRHLVRRRGQEARLRCSPMKGHSHVYWYRQLPEEGLKFMVYLQKENIIDESGMPKERFSAEFPKEGPSILRIQQVVRGDSAAYFCASEDSSGNTIYFGEGSWLTVV.